The sample holds a few counts of the clone carrying this T cell receptor (beta chain). What it binds is unknown. The sample originates from a study of CD4 T cells in relation to SARS-CoV-2 and coronaviruses. Study-level information: ViraFEST: approximately nine-day antigen culture of PBMCs, then TCR beta CDR3 sequencing. The negative reference was HIV-1 Nef peptide pool or peptide-free culture.

CDR1 and CDR2 (germline): SNHLY, FYNNEI. V lost 8 bases, J lost 6 bases, and 11 bases stayed unmatched. The CDR3 totals 14 residues. Before the COVID-19 pandemic, during about 2010-2018, CD4+ T cells were taken from unexposed donors. After 10 to 11 days of culture, CD4+ T cells were isolated. Assay used: immunoSEQ multiplex PCR; TCRdb lists only in-frame clones, some missing. The profile shows some 20,000 clones, more than 65% of them singletons. J is TRBJ1-1 and V is TRBV2; TRBD1 aligns across 8 bases. This TCR derives from a human donor in good health. Sequencing used CD4+ T cells from PBMCs, cultured in vitro. The CDR3 region has the DNA TGTGCCAGCCGGGGAGGGGACAGGCGTGCTGAAGCTTTCTTT. Residues: CASRGGDRRAEAFF.